The 19 T cell receptor beta chains below were found in one sample sequenced in a study of beta chain features in type 1 diabetes. Investigators reverse transcribed all isolated RNA, so they sequenced expressed TCRB transcripts. Libraries were prepared by immunoSEQ multiplex PCR; TCRdb keeps only in-frame clonotypes and omits some of them. Of about 650,000 clones listed, around 11% were seen once; the top ten hold 0.09% to 0.15%. General observations from the study: All four CD4+ subsets of Type 1 diabetes patients contained TCRB CDR3s that were moderately but significantly shorter.

No antigen has been assigned to these receptors. The sequencing sample was made of naive CD4+ T cells from blood. These receptors were obtained from a man aged 25-45 years with type 1 diabetes.

This clone was counted once. The chain combines TRBV11-3 with TRBJ1-1; D is possibly TRBD1 (6 bases). Germline V gene sequence: CDR1 SGHNT, CDR2 YENEEA. V lost 8 bases to trimming and J lost 0 bases, with 10 bases between them. The CDR3 is 13 residues long. The CDR3 coding sequence is TGTGCCAGCCGGGGGGCCATGAACACTGAAGCTTTCTTT. Translating gives CASRGAMNTEAFF.

This clone occurred a few times. This chain links TRBV29-1 with TRBJ2-1, with D perhaps being TRBD1 or TRBD2 (5 bases each). This CDR3 spans 15 amino acids. V lost 4 bases, J lost 4 bases, and 17 bases lay in between. The germline gives CDR1 SQVTM, CDR2 ANQGSEA. The CDR3 loop reads CSVVPLGGFYNEQFF. The CDR3 nucleotides read TGCAGCGTTGTCCCCCTTGGGGGTTTTTACAATGAGCAGTTCTTC.

In DNA form, the CDR3 reads TGTGCCATCAGCAGGACTAGCGGGGTCGATGAGCAGTTCTTC. This gives the protein CAISRTSGVDEQFF. The chain has TRBV10-3 and TRBJ2-1; the match to TRBD2 covers 12 bases. With 6 bases clipped from V and 8 bases from J, the junction kept 5 bases outside the gene matches. The CDR3 is 14 residues long. The germline CDR1 and CDR2 sequences are ENHRY and SYGVKD.

This clone was picked up a small number of times. The CDR3 protein is CASSLYGQGYTDTQYF. CDR3 coding DNA: TGTGCCAGCAGCTTGTACGGGCAGGGGTATACAGATACGCAGTATTTT. This rearrangement joins TRBV5-4 to TRBJ2-3; TRBD1 is a possible D gene (6 bases). V was cut by 1 base and J by 3 bases, with 15 bases left in between. This CDR3 comprises 16 residues. Germline-derived CDR1 and CDR2 are SGHNT and YYREEE (reference sequence).

This clone was found a few times. The chain is built from TRBV5-1 and TRBJ2-7, with unresolved D. V dropped 1 base and J dropped 6 bases, with 14 bases sitting between them. The CDR3 covers 14 residues. CDR1 is SGHRS and CDR2 is YFSETQ in the germline V gene. The CDR3 loop is CASSLSGPGLEQYF. In DNA form, the CDR3 reads TGCGCCAGCAGCTTGTCCGGACCGGGCCTCGAGCAGTACTTC.

Comment on this clone: In the same sample, other DNA sequences code for this CDR3. The gene calls are TRBV9 and TRBJ1-3; 7 positions agree with TRBD1. The ends lost 3 bases at V and 3 bases at J; junction bases unmatched: 3. CDR3 length: 14 amino acids. Germline CDR1 SGDLS, CDR2 YYNGEE. CDR3 region: CASSDRGSGNTIYF. In DNA, the CDR3 is TGTGCCAGCAGCGACAGGGGTAGTGGAAACACCATATATTTT.

This clone has only a few counts. The chain recombines TRBV14 with TRBJ1-4, with 7 bases that match TRBD1. This CDR3 region has 14 residues. Germline CDR1 is SGHDN and CDR2 is FVKESK. Trimming at V came to 4 bases and at J to 8 bases, leaving 7 bases not matched to a gene. In DNA form, the CDR3 reads TGTGCCAGCAGCCCGACAGGGTTGGACGAAAAACTGTTTTTT. It yields the protein CASSPTGLDEKLFF.

CDR3: CASSPKQGRNEQFF. The CDR3 region has the DNA TGTGCCAGCAGCCCCAAACAGGGGAGGAATGAGCAGTTCTTC. The chain links TRBV9 to TRBJ2-1; maybe TRBD1 (7 bases). The CDR3 spans 14 residues. With 4 bases removed from V and 7 bases from J, the gap between germline ends came to 15 bases. CDR1 is SGDLS, CDR2 YYNGEE, per germline.

The chain couples TRBV9 to TRBJ2-2; D assignment may be TRBD1 or TRBD2 (6 bases each). There are 17 residues in the CDR3. Between the trimmed V and J ends, which lost 3 bases and 0 bases, there was a span of 15 bases. CDR1 is SGDLS and CDR2 is YYNGEE in the germline V gene. The CDR3 loop is CASSAPKGGTNTGELFF. CDR3 DNA: TGTGCCAGCAGCGCTCCCAAGGGGGGAACGAACACCGGGGAGCTGTTTTTT.

The genes are TRBV19 and TRBJ1-2; unclear D gene. CDR3 length: 14 amino acids. Germline CDR1 is LNHDA and CDR2 is SQIVND (reference sequence). Trimming stripped 3 bases from V and 2 bases from J, with 10 bases between. Written as DNA, the CDR3 is TGTGCCAGTAGTATTGGGGTCGGGAACTATGGCTACACCTTC. Translation: CASSIGVGNYGYTF.

This clone was counted a few times. Other DNA sequences of this sample code for an identical CDR3. This chain links TRBV29-1 with TRBJ2-5; 12 bases fit TRBD2. Per the germline V gene, CDR1 is SQVTM and CDR2 is ANQGSEA. Trimming at V came to 6 bases and at J to 5 bases, leaving 16 bases not matched to a gene. The CDR3 covers 17 residues. Here the CDR3 reads CSVPPSLAGGNLETQYF. The CDR3 nucleotides are TGCAGCGTGCCACCGTCACTAGCGGGGGGCAACCTGGAGACCCAGTACTTC.

This chain uses TRBV4-1 with TRBJ1-2; the D is unclear. Germline CDR1 and CDR2: MGHRA and YSYEKL. The CDR3 contains 14 residues. Trimming left V 4 bases short and J 2 bases short, with 11 bases between. The CDR3 nucleotides read TGCGCCAGCAGCCGGGATCCCCTAAACTATGGCTACACCTTC. Protein sequence: CASSRDPLNYGYTF.

This chain joins TRBV7-2 and TRBJ2-5, with a weak D call TRBD2 (5 bases). V gave up 0 bases and J gave up 1 base, with 12 bases separating them. The CDR3 spans 16 residues. Per germline, CDR1 SGHTA and CDR2 FQGNSA. In DNA form, the CDR3 reads TGTGCCAGCAGCTTAGCCCGGCGGGCGGTCCAAGAGACCCAGTACTTC. Protein: CASSLARRAVQETQYF.

V gene TRBV7-2 combines with J gene TRBJ2-2; weak D call: TRBD1 (6 bases). V shed 6 bases and J shed 0 bases, with 17 bases lying between them. Germline values: CDR1 SGHTA, CDR2 FQGNSA. The CDR3 has 17 amino acids. This chain's CDR3 is CASSPLPGATNTGELFF. The CDR3, as DNA: TGTGCCAGCAGTCCTCTTCCAGGGGCCACGAACACCGGGGAGCTGTTTTTT.

This clone was picked up a small number of times. V and J are TRBV7-9 and TRBJ1-6; D is unclear. V lost 5 bases, J lost 15 bases, and 17 bases lay in between. The germline V gene encodes CDR1 SEHNR and CDR2 FQNEAQ (reference sequence). This CDR3 is 13 amino acids long. CDR3 coding DNA: TGTGCCAGCAGCCGCCGGGTTGAGCCGATCCTCCACTTT. Protein: CASSRRVEPILHF. Combining the CDR3 with reference TRBV7-9 and TRBJ1-6 gives the whole variable domain DTGVSQNPRHKITKRGQNVTFRCDPISEHNRLYWYRQTLGQGPEFLTYFQNEAQLEKSRLLSDRFSAERPKGSFSTLEIQRTEQGDSAMYLCASSRRVEPILHFGNGTRLTVT.

The DNA for the CDR3 is TGCGCCAGCTCCGGGTACAGGGCTGGCACTGAAGCTTTCTTT. This sequence encodes CASSGYRAGTEAFF. V gene TRBV4-3 combines with J gene TRBJ1-1, with D maybe TRBD1 (6 bases). Germline CDR1 reads LGHNA; CDR2 reads YSLEER. The ends were cut back, 8 bases at V and 4 bases at J, with 17 bases in the middle. CDR3 length: 14 amino acids.

This sequence joins TRBV9 and TRBJ2-5; a possible D gene is TRBD1 (6 bases). Germline V gene data show CDR1 as SGDLS and CDR2 as YYNGEE. The CDR3 consists of 14 residues. The V gene lost 4 bases and the J gene lost 8 bases, with 18 bases spanning the gap. The CDR3 region has the DNA TGTGCCAGCAGCAAACGGACAGACCCCGAAACCCAGTACTTC. Protein sequence: CASSKRTDPETQYF.

This clone occurred a few times. The J gene is TRBJ1-6, the V gene TRBV2, with 9 bases matching TRBD1. In germline, CDR1 is SNHLY, CDR2 FYNNEI. The CDR3 is 16 amino acids. V trimming: 5 bases; J trimming: 7 bases; junction bases outside the gene matches: 9. DNA for the CDR3: TGTGCCAGCAGTTTACAGGGGGCGCGATTAAATTCACCCCTCCACTTT. This codes for CASSLQGARLNSPLHF.

The CDR3 reads CASSKPRASGGSYNEQFF. The CDR3 DNA reads as TGTGCCAGCTCAAAGCCCCGGGCTAGCGGGGGCTCATACAATGAGCAGTTCTTC. This chain joins TRBV19 and TRBJ2-1; 10 nucleotides match TRBD2. Germline CDR1 and CDR2: LNHDA and SQIVND (reference sequence). V gave up 9 bases and J gave up 4 bases; unmatched junction bases: 18. There are 18 residues in the CDR3.